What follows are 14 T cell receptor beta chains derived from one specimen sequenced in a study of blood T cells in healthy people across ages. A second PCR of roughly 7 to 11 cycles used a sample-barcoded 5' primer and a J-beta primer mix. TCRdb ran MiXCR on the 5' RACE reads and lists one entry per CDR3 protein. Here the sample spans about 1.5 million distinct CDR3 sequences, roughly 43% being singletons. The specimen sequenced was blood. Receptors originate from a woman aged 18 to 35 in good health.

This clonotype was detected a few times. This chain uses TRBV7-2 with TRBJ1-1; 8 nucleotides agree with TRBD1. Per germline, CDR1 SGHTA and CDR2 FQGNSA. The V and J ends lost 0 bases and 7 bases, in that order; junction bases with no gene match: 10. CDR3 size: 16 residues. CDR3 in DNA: TGTGCCAGCAGCTTAGCGCGGAGACAGGGGAAGGTTGAAGCTTTCTTT. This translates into CASSLARRQGKVEAFF.

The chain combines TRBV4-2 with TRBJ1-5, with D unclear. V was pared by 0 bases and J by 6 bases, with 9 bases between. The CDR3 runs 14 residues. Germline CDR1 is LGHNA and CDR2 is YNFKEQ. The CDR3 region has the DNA TGTGCCAGCAGCCAAGATAAACGGGTTCAGCCCCAGCATTTT. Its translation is CASSQDKRVQPQHF.

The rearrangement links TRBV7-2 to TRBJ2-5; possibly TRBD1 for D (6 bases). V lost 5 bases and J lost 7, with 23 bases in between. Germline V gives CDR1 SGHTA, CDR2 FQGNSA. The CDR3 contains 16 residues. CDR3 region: CASSPQSGTRDGTQYF. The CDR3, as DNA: TGTGCCAGCAGCCCACAATCCGGGACACGGGACGGGACCCAGTACTTC.

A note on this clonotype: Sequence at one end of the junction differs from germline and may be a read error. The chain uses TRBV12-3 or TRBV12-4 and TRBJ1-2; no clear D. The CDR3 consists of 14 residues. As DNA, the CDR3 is TGTGCCAGCAGTCCCCCGCGGCCTACCCCAGGCTACGCCTTC. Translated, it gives CASSPPRPTPGYAF.

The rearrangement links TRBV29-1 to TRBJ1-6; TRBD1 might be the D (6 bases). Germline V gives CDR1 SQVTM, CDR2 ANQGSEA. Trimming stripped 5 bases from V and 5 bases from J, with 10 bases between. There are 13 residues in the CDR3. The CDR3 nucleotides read TGCAGCGTTCGTCAGGGGAATAATTCACCCCTCCACTTT. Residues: CSVRQGNNSPLHF.

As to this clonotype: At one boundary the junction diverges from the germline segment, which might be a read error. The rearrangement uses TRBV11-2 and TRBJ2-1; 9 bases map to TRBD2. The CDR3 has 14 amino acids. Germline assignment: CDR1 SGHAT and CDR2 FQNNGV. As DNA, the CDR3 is TGTGCCAGCACCTTACTAGCGGGTCACAATGAGCAGTTCTTC. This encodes CASTLLAGHNEQFF.

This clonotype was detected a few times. In DNA, the CDR3 is TGTGCCATCAGTGAGGGGACCCGGGCAGATACGCAGTATTTT. This encodes CAISEGTRADTQYF. V usage is TRBV10-3 and J usage is TRBJ2-3; possibly TRBD1 or TRBD2 for D (5 bases each). Germline CDR1 reads ENHRY; CDR2 reads SYGVKD. CDR3 length: 14 residues. V was cut by 2 bases and J by 4 bases, with 10 bases left in between.

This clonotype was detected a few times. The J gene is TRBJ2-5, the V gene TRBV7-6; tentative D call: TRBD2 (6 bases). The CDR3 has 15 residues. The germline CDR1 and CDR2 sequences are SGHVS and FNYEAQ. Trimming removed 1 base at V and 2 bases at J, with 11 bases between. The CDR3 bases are TGTGCCAGCAGCTTAGATGCTAGCGAACAAGAGACCCAGTACTTC. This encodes CASSLDASEQETQYF.

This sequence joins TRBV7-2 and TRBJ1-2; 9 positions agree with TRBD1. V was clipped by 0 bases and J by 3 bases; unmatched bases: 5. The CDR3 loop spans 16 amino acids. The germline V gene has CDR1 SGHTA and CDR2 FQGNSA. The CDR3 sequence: CASSLAQGAGDYGYTF. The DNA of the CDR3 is TGTGCCAGCAGCTTAGCACAGGGGGCAGGGGACTATGGCTACACCTTC. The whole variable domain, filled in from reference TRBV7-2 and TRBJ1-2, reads GAGVSQSPSNKVTEKGKDVELRCDPISGHTALYWYRQSLGQGLEFLIYFQGNSAPDKSGLPSDRFSAERTGGSVSTLTIQRTQQEDSAVYLCASSLAQGAGDYGYTFGSGTRLTVV.

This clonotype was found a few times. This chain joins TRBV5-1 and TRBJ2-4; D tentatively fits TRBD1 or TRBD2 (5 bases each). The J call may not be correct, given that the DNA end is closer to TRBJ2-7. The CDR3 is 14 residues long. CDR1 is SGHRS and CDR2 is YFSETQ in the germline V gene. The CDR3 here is CASSIGTGNYEQYF. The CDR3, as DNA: TGCGCCAGCAGCATCGGGACGGGCAACTACGAGCAGTACTTC.

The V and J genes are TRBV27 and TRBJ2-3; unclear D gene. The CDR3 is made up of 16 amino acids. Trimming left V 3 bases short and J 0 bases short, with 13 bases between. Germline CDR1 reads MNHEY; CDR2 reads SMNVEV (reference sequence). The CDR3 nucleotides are TGTGCCAGCAGTTTTGGTTTTTCCGGGAGCACAGATACGCAGTATTTT. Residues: CASSFGFSGSTDTQYF.

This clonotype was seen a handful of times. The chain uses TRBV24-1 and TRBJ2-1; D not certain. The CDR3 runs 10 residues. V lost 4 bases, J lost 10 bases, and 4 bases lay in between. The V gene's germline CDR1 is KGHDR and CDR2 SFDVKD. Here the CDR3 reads CATSEEEQFF. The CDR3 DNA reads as TGTGCCACCAGTGAGGAAGAGCAGTTCTTC.

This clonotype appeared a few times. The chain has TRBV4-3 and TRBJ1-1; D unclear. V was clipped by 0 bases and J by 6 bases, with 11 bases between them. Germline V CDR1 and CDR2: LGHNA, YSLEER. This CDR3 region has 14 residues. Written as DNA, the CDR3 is TGCGCCAGCAGCCAAGATCCGGCGGGCCCTGAAGCTTTCTTT. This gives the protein CASSQDPAGPEAFF.

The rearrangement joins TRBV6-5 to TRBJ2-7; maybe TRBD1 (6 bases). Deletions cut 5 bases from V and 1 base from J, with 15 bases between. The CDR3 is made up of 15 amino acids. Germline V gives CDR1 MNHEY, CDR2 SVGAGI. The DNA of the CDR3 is TGTGCCAGCAGTCGAAACCCGGACAGTTCCTACGAGCAGTACTTC. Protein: CASSRNPDSSYEQYF.